Below are 21 T cell receptor beta chains sequenced from a single sample in a study of patients and donors after allogeneic stem cell transplantation. TCRdb recomputed calls from the RT-PCR reads with MiXCR, one row per CDR3 protein. The sample carries 9,000 to 15,000 distinct CDR3 sequences, almost 25% recorded once. Sequenced material: blood, either unsorted or a sorted T cell fraction (not recorded which). These TCRs come from a human donor who was either an allogeneic HSCT recipient or a stem cell or donor lymphocyte infusion donor (not recorded which). It is not recorded whose cells these are; they may come from a transplant donor.

The rearrangement joins TRBV10-3 to TRBJ1-1; 7 nucleotides align to TRBD1. There are 16 residues in the CDR3. V shed 3 bases and J 0 bases; nucleotides not matched to a gene: 7. Germline V lookup: CDR1 ENHRY, CDR2 SYGVKD. The CDR3 nucleotides read TGTGCCATCAGTGAAAGACAGGGTATTTTGAACACTGAAGCTTTCTTT. This translates into CAISERQGILNTEAFF.

This clonotype was picked up a small number of times. This chain joins TRBV10-3 and TRBJ1-2; D call uncertain. The CDR3 consists of 16 residues. Germline CDR1 and CDR2: ENHRY and SYGVKD. Trimming removed 6 bases at V and 0 bases at J, with 17 bases between. The CDR3 nucleotides read TGTGCCATCAGCGATTCCAGGCGAGACCCTAACTATGGCTACACCTTC. Translation gives CAISDSRRDPNYGYTF.

The J gene is TRBJ1-5, the V gene TRBV4-3; D is possibly TRBD1 (6 bases). Germline V gene sequence: CDR1 LGHNA, CDR2 YSLEER. This CDR3 comprises 14 residues. V was cut by 4 bases and J by 5 bases, with 12 bases left in between. The CDR3 here is CASSPRAGDQPQHF. As DNA, the CDR3 is TGCGCCAGCAGCCCACGCGCAGGGGATCAGCCCCAGCATTTT.

This clonotype was seen only a few times. V is TRBV29-1 and J is TRBJ2-6, with TRBD2 matching over 7 bases. The CDR3 has 13 residues. V was clipped by 6 bases and J by 3 bases; unmatched bases: 2. The V gene's germline CDR1 is SQVTM and CDR2 ANQGSEA. The CDR3, as DNA: TGCAGCGTAAAGCGGGGTGGGGCCAACGTCCTGACTTTC. This encodes CSVKRGGANVLTF.

The table lists this clonotype with a few counts. The CDR3 here is CASSSTSGRDEQFF. Here the CDR3 DNA reads TGTGCCAGCAGCTCGACTAGCGGGAGAGATGAGCAGTTCTTC. The V call is TRBV7-9, the J call TRBJ2-1; the match to TRBD2 covers 12 bases. The germline CDR1 and CDR2 sequences are SEHNR and FQNEAQ (reference sequence). The CDR3 extends over 14 amino acids. V shed 4 bases and J 8 bases; nucleotides not matched to a gene: 3.

This clonotype was seen a handful of times. The V gene is TRBV11-1, the J gene TRBJ1-1; 7 positions agree with TRBD1. The V segment lost 5 bases and the J segment 6 bases; nucleotides outside the gene matches: 9. The germline CDR1 and CDR2 sequences are SGHAT and FQDESV (reference sequence). This CDR3 region has 14 residues. The chain's CDR3 is CASSPDRAHPEAFF. DNA of the CDR3: TGTGCCAGCAGCCCAGACAGGGCGCACCCTGAAGCTTTCTTT.

In its sample, this clonotype ranks as medium-sized. The gene calls are TRBV20-1 and TRBJ2-2; 14 bases map to TRBD2. CDR1 is DFQATT, CDR2 SNEGSKA, per germline (reference sequence). The CDR3 extends over 18 amino acids. The junction had 11 bases not matched to a gene; V was cut back by 6 bases and J by 2 bases. The DNA of the CDR3 is TGCAGTGCCGAAGGGCCGGGACTAGCGGGAGTTAACACCGGGGAGCTGTTTTTT. Translation gives CSAEGPGLAGVNTGELFF.

This clonotype has at least ten counts. The V and J genes are TRBV12-3 or TRBV12-4 and TRBJ1-2; 11 bases match TRBD1. The CDR3 covers 16 residues. The ends lost 6 bases at V and 5 bases at J; junction bases unmatched: 11. The CDR3 coding sequence is TGTGCCAGCAGCACCGGGACAGGGGGGGTAAGGTATGGCTACACCTTC. This translates into CASSTGTGGVRYGYTF.

The chain couples TRBV5-1 to TRBJ2-3; 9 nucleotides match TRBD1. The CDR3 consists of 17 residues. The trim removed 2 bases at V and 5 bases at J, leaving 12 bases unmatched. Per germline, CDR1 SGHRS and CDR2 YFSETQ. The DNA for the CDR3 is TGCGCCAGCAGCTTTCAAGGACAGGGGAGGTGGAGAGATACGCAGTATTTT. Translating gives CASSFQGQGRWRDTQYF.

By its share, this clonotype is medium-sized. This chain links TRBV12-3 or TRBV12-4 with TRBJ2-1, with a possible D match to TRBD2 (6 bases). V lost 7 bases and J 7 bases, leaving 14 bases between the germline ends. There are 13 residues in the CDR3. The CDR3 here is CASNVGTLNEQFF. The CDR3 region has the DNA TGTGCCAGCAACGTCGGGACTCTTAATGAGCAGTTCTTC.

Only a few counts were recorded for this clonotype. The rearrangement links TRBV6-2 or TRBV6-3 to TRBJ2-5; D tentatively reads TRBD1 or TRBD2 (5 bases each). Trimming shortened V by 2 bases and J by 4 bases, and 8 bases separated the two germline ends. CDR1 and CDR2 from the germline V gene are MNHEY and SVGEGT. This CDR3 comprises 13 residues. CDR3 amino acids: CASSYGGRETQYF. The DNA for the CDR3 is TGTGCCAGCAGTTACGGGGGACGAGAGACCCAGTACTTC.

The genes are TRBV27 and TRBJ1-1; possibly TRBD1 for D (6 bases). CDR1 is MNHEY and CDR2 is SMNVEV in the germline V gene (reference sequence). The CDR3 runs to 16 residues. V was shortened by 7 bases and J by 5 bases, with 23 bases between the two germline ends. The DNA of the CDR3 is TGTGCCAGCACCCCAGGGGAGGGGAAAACTTTGACTGAAGCTTTCTTT. Protein: CASTPGEGKTLTEAFF.

This clonotype appeared many times. The rearrangement joins TRBV4-2 to TRBJ1-5; TRBD1 might be the D (6 bases). Per germline, CDR1 LGHNA and CDR2 YNFKEQ. The V gene lost 4 bases and the J gene lost 2 bases, with 15 bases spanning the gap. The CDR3 totals 16 residues. The CDR3 DNA reads TGTGCCAGCAGCCTTACTACAGGGACGGGCAATCAGCCCCAGCATTTT. The encoded protein is CASSLTTGTGNQPQHF.

The V gene is TRBV29-1, the J gene TRBJ1-2; D gene uncertain. Germline CDR1 SQVTM, CDR2 ANQGSEA. This CDR3 comprises 12 residues. Trimming took 7 bases from V and 6 from J, leaving 15 bases between them. The CDR3: CSGAPVSHGYTF. CDR3 nucleotides: TGCAGCGGGGCCCCAGTAAGCCATGGCTACACCTTC.

The chain carries TRBV27 and TRBJ2-7, with 7 nucleotides matching TRBD2. Germline V lookup: CDR1 MNHEY, CDR2 SMNVEV (reference sequence). This CDR3 has 15 residues. After removal of 3 bases from V and 3 bases from J, the junction contained 8 bases not matched to a gene. The CDR3 DNA reads as TGTGCCAGCAGTTTCGGGAGCGGGAAACGCTACGAGCAGTACTTC. The encoded protein is CASSFGSGKRYEQYF.

The rearrangement links TRBV7-9 to TRBJ2-7, with TRBD2 identical over 8 bases. Germline V gives CDR1 SEHNR, CDR2 FQNEAQ (reference sequence). This CDR3 spans 15 amino acids. The V and J ends lost 4 bases and 4 bases, in that order; junction bases with no gene match: 9. CDR3 bases: TGTGCCAGCAGCTCGTTAAGCGGGAGACAGTACGAGCAGTACTTC. Translation: CASSSLSGRQYEQYF.

This chain links TRBV27 with TRBJ2-2; 9 nucleotides match TRBD2. The junction had 5 bases not matched to a gene; V was cut back by 6 bases and J by 0 bases. The CDR3 covers 16 residues. The germline V gene encodes CDR1 MNHEY and CDR2 SMNVEV (reference sequence). The CDR3 DNA sequence: TGTGCCAGCAGCGGCCTAGCGGGAACGAACACCGGGGAGCTGTTTTTT. Translation: CASSGLAGTNTGELFF.

This clonotype was detected once. The genes are TRBV20-1 and TRBJ1-5; TRBD1 matches at 10 bases. CDR1 is DFQATT, CDR2 SNEGSKA, per germline (reference sequence). The V and J ends lost 5 bases and 2 bases, in that order; junction bases with no gene match: 3. This CDR3 has 14 residues. In DNA form, the CDR3 reads TGCAGTGCTCCCGGGACAGGGGGCAATCAGCCCCAGCATTTT. Its protein is CSAPGTGGNQPQHF.

As DNA, the CDR3 is TGTGCCAGCAGCTTGGGCGGGACGTACAATGAGCAGTTCTTC. Translated: CASSLGGTYNEQFF. The rearrangement joins TRBV7-3 to TRBJ2-1; D possibly corresponds to TRBD2 (6 bases). This CDR3 is built from 14 residues. Germline V lookup: CDR1 SGHTA, CDR2 FQGTGA. The ends were cut back, 3 bases at V and 4 bases at J, with 10 bases in the middle.

This chain joins TRBV29-1 and TRBJ2-7; tentatively, D is TRBD2 (6 bases). From germline, CDR1 is SQVTM and CDR2 ANQGSEA. The CDR3 is 16 amino acids. V was shortened by 2 bases and J by 0 bases, with 17 bases between the two germline ends. The CDR3 loop reads CSVELLGRGSSYEQYF. Here the CDR3 DNA reads TGCAGCGTTGAACTTCTCGGACGGGGGTCCTCCTACGAGCAGTACTTC.

The genes are TRBV27 and TRBJ2-1, with 9 bases fitting TRBD2. In germline, CDR1 is MNHEY, CDR2 SMNVEV (reference sequence). This CDR3 has 16 residues. Losses at the gene ends were 5 bases for V and 5 bases for J; bases not matched to a gene: 10. CDR3 DNA: TGTGCCAGCAGTCCCCTCGTATTAGCGGGGGACAATGAGCAGTTCTTC. Its translation: CASSPLVLAGDNEQFF.